This T cell receptor beta chain was sequenced during a study of beta chain features in type 1 diabetes. Stem cell-like memory, regulatory, central memory and naive CD4+ cells were sorted via CD45RO/CCR7/CD25/CD127/CD95/CD27. The sequenced template was cDNA made from the entire isolated RNA. Here immunoSEQ multiplex PCR was the method, and the copy in TCRdb shows in-frame clones only, minus some. The sample lists 350,000 or so clones, around 19% occurring once. Only a few counts were recorded for this clone. The CDR3 spans 14 residues. Trimming cost V 3 bases and J 6 bases, with 16 bases left between them. The V gene's germline CDR1 is SGHRS and CDR2 YFSETQ.

The source is a young woman in good health. The sequencing sample was made of naive CD4+ T cells from blood. The chain combines TRBV5-1 with TRBJ2-7, with a possible D match to TRBD2 (6 bases). In nucleotides, the CDR3 is TGCGCCAGCAGCTCCGGAGGGCCGGCCGGCGAGCAGTACTTC. Protein product: CASSSGGPAGEQYF.